Listed below are T cell receptor beta chains from one sample, sequenced in a study of T cell responses to AZD1222 COVID-19 vaccine. Sequencing was performed with immunoSEQ multiplex PCR; in TCRdb, only in-frame clones are kept and a portion is missing. The repertoire holds roughly 200,000 clones, with roughly nine tenths as singletons. The material sequenced was peripheral blood, taken 28 days after the second AZD1222 dose. The receptors come from an adult who received the AZD1222 COVID-19 vaccine. Each CDR3 is given with its conserved first and last residue. The D gene is left open where the match is weak. Clone size is stated in some rows and not others, as once, few, many or a class when expanded.

size,J,D,V,CDR3,DNA
-,TRBJ2-7,-,TRBV19,CASSIGGAPYEQYF,TGTGCCAGTAGTATAGGGGGGGCTCCCTACGAGCAGTACTTC
-,TRBJ2-5,-,TRBV11-2,CASSSLGDTRETQYF,TGTGCCAGCAGCTCTCTAGGGGACACCCGGGAGACCCAGTACTTC
-,TRBJ2-1,-,TRBV19,CASSIRGGGTYNEQFF,TGTGCCAGTAGTATCAGAGGCGGAGGCACCTACAATGAGCAGTTCTTC
once,TRBJ1-2,-,TRBV4-2,CASSPGRSYGYTF,TGTGCCAGCAGCCCTGGACGGAGCTATGGCTACACCTTC
-,TRBJ2-3,-,TRBV7-2,CASSQGGAQDTQYF,TGTGCCAGCAGTCAAGGGGGGGCCCAAGATACGCAGTATTTT
-,TRBJ2-5,-,TRBV5-8,CASRGPGEQYF,TGTGCCAGCAGGGGTCCGGGAGAGCAGTACTTC
-,TRBJ2-2,-,TRBV14,CASSQDTGLNTGELFF,TGTGCCAGCAGCCAAGACACGGGGCTTAACACCGGGGAGCTGTTTTTT
-,TRBJ2-1,-,TRBV6-4,CASSDGSSYNEQFF,TGTGCCAGCAGTGACGGGAGCTCCTACAATGAGCAGTTCTTC
-,TRBJ1-1,-,TRBV2,CASRMDSFEAFF,TGTGCCAGCAGAATGGACAGTTTTGAAGCTTTCTTT
-,TRBJ2-5,-,TRBV5-4,CASWWPVGETQYF,TGTGCCAGCTGGTGGCCTGTCGGAGAGACCCAGTACTTC
-,TRBJ2-7,TRBD2,TRBV2,CASRRLAVVYEQYF,TGTGCCAGCAGGCGACTAGCGGTGGTTTACGAGCAGTACTTC
-,TRBJ2-7,TRBD2,TRBV7-6,CASSPGGPTYEQYF,TGTGCCAGCAGCCCGGGGGGGCCGACCTACGAGCAGTACTTC
-,TRBJ2-7,-,TRBV5-1,CASSLIPGPSYEQYF,TGCGCCAGCAGCCTCATACCGGGGCCTTCCTACGAGCAGTACTTC
-,TRBJ2-3,TRBD2,TRBV6-5,CTSKISGRVGDTQYF,TGTACCAGCAAGATTAGCGGGAGAGTTGGGGATACGCAGTATTTT
-,TRBJ1-1,-,TRBV19,CASSSPDLNTEAFF,TGTGCCAGTAGTAGCCCAGACTTGAACACTGAAGCTTTCTTT
medium-sized,TRBJ1-1,-,TRBV21-1,CASSNDRRMNTEAFF,TGTGCCAGCAGCAACGATCGCCGGATGAACACTGAAGCTTTCTTT
-,TRBJ1-6,TRBD1,TRBV27,CASNHRQGSNSPLHF,TGTGCCAGCAACCACCGACAGGGATCGAATTCACCCCTCCACTTT